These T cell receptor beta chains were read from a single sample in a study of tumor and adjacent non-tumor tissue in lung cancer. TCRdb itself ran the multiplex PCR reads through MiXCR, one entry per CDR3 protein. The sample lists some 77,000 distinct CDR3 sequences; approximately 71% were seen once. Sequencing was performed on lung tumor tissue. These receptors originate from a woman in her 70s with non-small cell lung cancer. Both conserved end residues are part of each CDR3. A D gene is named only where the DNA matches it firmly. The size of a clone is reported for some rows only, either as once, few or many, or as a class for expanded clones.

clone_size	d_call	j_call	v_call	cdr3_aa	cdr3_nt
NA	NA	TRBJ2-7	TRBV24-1	CAISDNREIYEQYF	TGTGCCATCAGTGACAACAGGGAAATCTACGAGCAGTACTTC
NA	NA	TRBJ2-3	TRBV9	CANSAALDTQYF	TGTGCCAACAGCGCCGCGCTGGATACGCAGTATTTT
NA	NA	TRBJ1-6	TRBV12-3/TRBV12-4	CASSSTWENNSPLHF	TGTGCCAGCAGTTCAACCTGGGAGAATAATTCACCCCTCCACTTT
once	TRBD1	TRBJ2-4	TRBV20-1	CSAAFTGDKNIQYF	TGCAGTGCTGCTTTTACAGGGGACAAAAACATTCAGTACTTC
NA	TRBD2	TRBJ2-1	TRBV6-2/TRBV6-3	CAGSYGAGGLYNEQFF	TGTGCCGGCAGTTACGGAGCGGGAGGACTGTACAATGAGCAGTTCTTC
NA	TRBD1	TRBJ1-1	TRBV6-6	CAATRQGAVSNTEAFF	TGTGCCGCGACCAGACAGGGGGCTGTGAGTAACACTGAAGCTTTCTTT
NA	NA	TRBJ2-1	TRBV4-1	CASRQGQSSFNDQFF	TGCGCCAGCCGCCAAGGTCAGAGCTCCTTCAATGATCAGTTCTTC
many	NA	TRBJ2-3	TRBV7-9	CASTILGLPSGTDTQYF	TGTGCCAGCACCATTTTGGGACTCCCCTCGGGAACAGATACGCAGTATTTT
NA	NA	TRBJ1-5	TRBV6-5	CVSQPWAVGNQPQHF	TGTGTGAGCCAGCCCTGGGCAGTGGGCAATCAGCCCCAGCATTTT
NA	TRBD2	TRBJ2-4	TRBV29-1	CSVETSGSMENIQYF	TGCAGCGTTGAGACTAGCGGGAGCATGGAAAACATTCAGTACTTC
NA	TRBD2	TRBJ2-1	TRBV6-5	CASSYRSGGRARSYNEQFF	TGTGCCAGCAGCTATAGGTCTGGCGGGAGGGCCCGTTCCTACAATGAGCAGTTCTTC
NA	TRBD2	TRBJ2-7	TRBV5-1	CAKSSRTSGTYEQYF	TGCGCCAAAAGCTCCCGGACTAGCGGTACCTACGAGCAGTACTTC
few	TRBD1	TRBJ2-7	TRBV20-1	CSASDARTGARDQYF	TGCAGTGCTAGCGATGCCCGGACAGGGGCGCGTGATCAGTACTTC
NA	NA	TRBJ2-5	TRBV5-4	CASSLPAGSSETQYF	TGTGCTAGCAGCCTCCCCGCGGGAAGTTCAGAGACCCAGTACTTC
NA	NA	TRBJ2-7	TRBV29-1	CSVVTGGIYEEYF	TGCAGTGTCGTGACAGGAGGGATCTACGAGGAGTACTTC
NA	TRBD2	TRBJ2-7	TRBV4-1	CTSSQDTLAEFRSEQYF	TGCACCAGTAGCCAAGATACGCTAGCGGAATTCCGCAGCGAGCAGTACTTC
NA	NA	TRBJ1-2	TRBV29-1	CIVQEGIQLRGYTF	TGCATCGTCCAAGAGGGGATCCAGCTAAGGGGCTACACCTTC
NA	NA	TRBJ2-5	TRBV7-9	CASSLGSARGQETQYF	TGTGCCAGCAGCTTAGGGTCAGCGCGGGGACAAGAGACCCAGTACTTC
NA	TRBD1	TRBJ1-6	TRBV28	CASSSRQGLESPLHF	TGTGCCAGCAGTTCCCGACAGGGATTAGAGTCACCCCTCCACTTT
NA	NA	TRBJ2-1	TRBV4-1	CTSSHGQSSYNEQFF	TGCACCAGTAGCCATGGTCAGAGCTCCTACAATGAGCAGTTCTTC
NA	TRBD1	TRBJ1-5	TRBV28	CASSLAGLTGGGKSNEPQHF	TGTGCCAGTAGTTTAGCGGGACTGACAGGGGGCGGAAAGAGCAATGAGCCCCAGCATTTT
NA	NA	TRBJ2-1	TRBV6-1	CASSGLVGSYNEQFF	TGTGCCAGCAGTGGCCTAGTGGGCTCATACAATGAGCAGTTCTTC
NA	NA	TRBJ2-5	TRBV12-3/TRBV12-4	CASSLGQKETHNF	TGTGCCAGTAGTTTAGGGCAGAAAGAGACCCATAACTTC
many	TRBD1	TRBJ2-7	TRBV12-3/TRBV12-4	CASSFGQGYEQYF	TGTGCCAGCAGTTTCGGACAGGGCTACGAGCAGTACTTC
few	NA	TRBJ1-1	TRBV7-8	CANSFSFLGQTNTEAFF	TGTGCCAACAGCTTTAGTTTTTTAGGACAGACTAACACTGAAGCTTTCTTT
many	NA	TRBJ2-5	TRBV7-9	CASTNRESYQETQYF	TGTGCCAGCACCAACAGGGAGTCGTACCAAGAGACCCAGTACTTC
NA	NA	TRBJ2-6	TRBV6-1	CTKGGGNSGANLLTF	TGTACCAAGGGGGGCGGAAATTCTGGGGCCAACCTCCTGACTTTC
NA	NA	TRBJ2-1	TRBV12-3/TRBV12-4	CASDYNKQFF	TGTGCCAGCGATTACAATAAGCAGTTCTTC
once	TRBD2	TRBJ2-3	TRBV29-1	CNVEGGSGRFTDTHYF	TGCAACGTTGAAGGCGGAAGCGGGAGATTCACAGATACGCACTATTTT
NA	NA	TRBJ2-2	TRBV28	CARRPGQMNTGELFF	TGTGCCAGAAGACCAGGACAGATGAACACCGGGGAGTTGTTTTTT
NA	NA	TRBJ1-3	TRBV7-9	CTSSLTSDRGSTIYF	TGTACCAGCAGCTTAACAAGCGATCGGGGAAGCACCATATATTTT
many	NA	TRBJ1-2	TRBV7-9	CASSGWADYGYTF	TGTGCCAGCAGTGGGTGGGCGGACTATGGCTACACCTTC
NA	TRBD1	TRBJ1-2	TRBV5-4	CANSMTGWDYDYTF	TGTGCCAACAGCATGACAGGGTGGGACTATGACTACACCTTC
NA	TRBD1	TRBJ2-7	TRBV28	CASSLDRAYEQHF	TGTGCCAGCAGCCTCGACAGGGCCTACGAGCAGCACTTC
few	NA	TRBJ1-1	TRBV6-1	CASSEIPPLYGTEAFF	TGTGCCAGCAGTGAAATCCCCCCACTCTATGGCACTGAAGCTTTCTTT
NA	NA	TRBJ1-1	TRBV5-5	CASSRLFQGNSEAFF	TGTGCCAGCAGCCGTCTATTCCAGGGAAACAGTGAAGCTTTCTTT
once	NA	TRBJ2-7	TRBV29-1	CIIRASASYEQYF	TGCATCATCAGGGCTAGCGCCTCCTACGAGCAGTACTTC
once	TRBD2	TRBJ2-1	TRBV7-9	CASSLDINGRAVYISYNVQFF	TGTGCCAGCAGCCTAGATATTAACGGGAGGGCCGTCTATATCTCCTACAATGTGCAGTTCTTC
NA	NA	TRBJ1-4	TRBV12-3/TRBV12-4	CASTFLSDEKPLF	TGTGCCAGCACCTTTCTATCGGACGAAAAACCGCTTTTT
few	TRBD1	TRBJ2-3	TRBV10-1	CASGQGDTQYF	TGCGCCAGCGGACAGGGGGATACGCAATATTTT
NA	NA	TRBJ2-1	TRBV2	CASSETGRFVDEQFF	TGTGCCAGCAGTGAGACGGGAAGGTTTGTAGATGAGCAGTTCTTC
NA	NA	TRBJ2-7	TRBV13	CPSSPRRGEQYF	TGTCCGAGCAGCCCCCGGAGGGGGGAGCAGTACTTC
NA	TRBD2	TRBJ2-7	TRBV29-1	CSVSSGSFGELYF	TGCAGCGTTTCTAGCGGGAGCTTTGGTGAGCTGTACTTC
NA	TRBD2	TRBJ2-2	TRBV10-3	CAISRHLAENTGELFF	TGTGCCATCAGTAGACACCTAGCGGAAAACACCGGGGAGCTGTTTTTT
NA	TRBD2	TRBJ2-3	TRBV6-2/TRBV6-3	CTSSSGLAGDRDTQYF	TGCACCAGCAGTTCGGGACTAGCGGGAGACCGCGATACGCAGTATTTT
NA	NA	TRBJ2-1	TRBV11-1	CGSTPGRSYKERFF	TGTGGCAGCACCCCCGGGCGGTCCTACAAAGAGCGGTTCTTC
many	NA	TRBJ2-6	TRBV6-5	CASSRSGTLRGGSGANVLTF	TGTGCCAGCAGCCGTTCCGGGACACTTCGCGGCGGATCTGGGGCCAACGTCCTGACTTTC
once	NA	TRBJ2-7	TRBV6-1	CASSRGTAIYEQYF	TGTGCCAGCAGCCGGGGCACGGCGATATACGAGCAGTACTTC
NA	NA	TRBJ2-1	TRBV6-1	CASALITGERGDEQFF	TGTGCCAGCGCCCTTATCACAGGAGAGAGGGGAGATGAGCAGTTCTTC
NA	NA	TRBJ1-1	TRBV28	CASGEQVNTEAFF	TGTGCAAGCGGTGAACAGGTGAACACTGAAGCTTTCTTT
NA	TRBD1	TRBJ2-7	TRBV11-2	CASSGTGSRYEQYF	TGTGCCAGCAGCGGGACAGGGAGTCGGTACGAGCAGTACTTC
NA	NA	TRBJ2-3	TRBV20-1	CSALGDITDTQYF	TGCAGTGCCCTCGGTGATATCACAGATACGCAGTATTTT
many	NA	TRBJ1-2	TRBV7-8	CASSLGPDYGYTF	TGTGCCAGCAGCTTAGGACCAGATTATGGCTACACCTTC
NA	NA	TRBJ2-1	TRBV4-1	CASSKVAESSYSEQFF	TGCGCCAGCAGCAAGGTAGCGGAGAGCTCCTACAGTGAGCAGTTCTTC
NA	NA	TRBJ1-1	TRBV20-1	CCAREDRDTEAFF	TGCTGTGCTAGAGAGGATAGGGACACCGAAGCTTTCTTT
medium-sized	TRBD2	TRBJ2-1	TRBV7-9	CASINLAGGPLYNEQFF	TGTGCCAGCATCAATCTAGCGGGAGGGCCCCTCTACAATGAGCAGTTCTTC
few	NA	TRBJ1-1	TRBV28	CASSTLRGLWNTEASF	TGTGCCAGCAGTACCCTAAGGGGGTTGTGGAACACTGAAGCTTCCTTT
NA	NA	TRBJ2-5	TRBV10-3	CAIRGMEETQYF	TGTGCCATCAGAGGCATGGAAGAGACCCAGTACTTC
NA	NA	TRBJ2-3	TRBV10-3	CGISESVNTDTQYF	TGTGGCATCAGTGAGTCGGTGAACACAGATACGCAGTATTTT
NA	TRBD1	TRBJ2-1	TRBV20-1	CSARKRGTGGVNEQFF	TGCAGTGCCCGGAAGAGGGGGACAGGGGGCGTTAATGAGCAGTTCTTC